This TCR beta chain was sequenced during a study of blood T cells in healthy people across ages. Study observations and caveats: When one million T cells were used, diversity estimates were thought to be underestimates.

Details on this clonotype: Its antigen is as yet unknown.

Peripheral blood from each donor was collected in a volume of about 9.9 milliliters. This CDR3 has 14 amino acids. The germline gives CDR1 MDHEN, CDR2 SYDVKM. Trimming stripped 5 bases from V and 2 bases from J, with 13 bases between. Together with a sample-barcoded 5' primer, a J-beta primer mix was included in a second PCR lasting roughly 7 to 11 cycles. CDR3-containing paired-end reads numbered at least 2.5 million in each sample. A single record per CDR3 protein comes from TCRdb applying MiXCR to the 5' RACE reads. The table lists some 920,000 distinct CDR3 sequences, roughly half of them singletons.

Sequenced material: blood. This receptor was identified in an older woman in good health. V usage is TRBV28 and J usage is TRBJ2-7, with D maybe TRBD1 (5 bases). The DNA of the CDR3 is TGTGCCAGCAGTCAATACAGGCTAACCTACGAGCAGTACTTC. Translating gives CASSQYRLTYEQYF. Using reference TRBV28 and TRBJ2-7 for the parts outside the CDR3, the full variable domain is DVKVTQSSRYLVKRTGEKVFLECVQDMDHENMFWYRQDPGLGLRLIYFSYDVKMKEKGDIPEGYSVSREKKERFSLILESASTNQTSMYLCASSQYRLTYEQYFGPGTRLTVT.